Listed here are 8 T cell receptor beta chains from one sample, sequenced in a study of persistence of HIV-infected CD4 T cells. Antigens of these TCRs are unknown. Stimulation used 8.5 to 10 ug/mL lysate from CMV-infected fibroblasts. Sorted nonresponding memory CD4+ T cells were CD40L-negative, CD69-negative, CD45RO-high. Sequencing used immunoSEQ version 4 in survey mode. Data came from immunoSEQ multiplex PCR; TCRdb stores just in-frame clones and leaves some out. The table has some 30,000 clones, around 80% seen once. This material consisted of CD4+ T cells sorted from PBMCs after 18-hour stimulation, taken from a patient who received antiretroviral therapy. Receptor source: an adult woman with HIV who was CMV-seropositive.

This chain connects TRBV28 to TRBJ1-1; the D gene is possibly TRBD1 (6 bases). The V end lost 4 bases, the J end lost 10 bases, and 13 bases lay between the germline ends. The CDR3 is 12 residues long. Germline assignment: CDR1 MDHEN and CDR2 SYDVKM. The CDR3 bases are TGTGCCAGCAGTTACAGGGACCTGGGAGCTTTCTTT. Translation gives CASSYRDLGAFF.

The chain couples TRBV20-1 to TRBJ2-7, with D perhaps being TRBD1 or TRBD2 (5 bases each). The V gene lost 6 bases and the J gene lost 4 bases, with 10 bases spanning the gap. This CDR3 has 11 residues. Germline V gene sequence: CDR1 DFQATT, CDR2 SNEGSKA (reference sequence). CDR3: CSARDVYEQYF. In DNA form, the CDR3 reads TGCAGTGCCCGGGACGTGTACGAGCAGTACTTC.

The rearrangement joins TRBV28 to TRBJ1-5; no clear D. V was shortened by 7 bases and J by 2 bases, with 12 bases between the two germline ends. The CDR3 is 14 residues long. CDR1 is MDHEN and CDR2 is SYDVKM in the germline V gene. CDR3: CASTHRGGNQPQHF. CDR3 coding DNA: TGTGCCAGCACCCATCGTGGGGGCAATCAGCCCCAGCATTTT.

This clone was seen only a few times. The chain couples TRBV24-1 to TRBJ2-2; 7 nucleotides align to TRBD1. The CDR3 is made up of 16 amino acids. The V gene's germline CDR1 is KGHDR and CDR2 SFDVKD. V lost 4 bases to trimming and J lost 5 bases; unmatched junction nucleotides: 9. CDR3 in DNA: TGTGCCACCAGTGAACCACCGGGACAGACTACCGGGGAGCTGTTTTTT. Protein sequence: CATSEPPGQTTGELFF.

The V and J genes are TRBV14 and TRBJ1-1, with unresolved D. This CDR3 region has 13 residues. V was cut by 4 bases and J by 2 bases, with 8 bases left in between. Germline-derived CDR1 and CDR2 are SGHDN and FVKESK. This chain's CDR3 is CASSRYYNTEAFF. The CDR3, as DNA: TGTGCCAGCAGCCGGTATTATAACACTGAAGCTTTCTTT.

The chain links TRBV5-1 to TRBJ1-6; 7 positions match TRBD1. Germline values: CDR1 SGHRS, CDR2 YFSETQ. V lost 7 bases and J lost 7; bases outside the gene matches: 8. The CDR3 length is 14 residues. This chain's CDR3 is CASHTGERNSPLHF. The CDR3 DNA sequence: TGCGCCAGCCATACAGGGGAGCGGAATTCACCCCTCCACTTT. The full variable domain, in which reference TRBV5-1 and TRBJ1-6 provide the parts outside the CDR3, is KAGVTQTPRYLIKTRGQQVTLSCSPISGHRSVSWYQQTPGQGLQFLFEYFSETQRNKGNFPGRFSGRQFSNSRSEMNVSTLELGDSALYLCASHTGERNSPLHFGNGTRLTVT.

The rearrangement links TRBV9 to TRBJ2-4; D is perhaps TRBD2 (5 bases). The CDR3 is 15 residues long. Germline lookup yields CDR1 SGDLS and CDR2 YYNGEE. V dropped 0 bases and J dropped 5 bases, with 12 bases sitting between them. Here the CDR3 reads CASSVGTLGQNIQYF. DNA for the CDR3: TGTGCCAGCAGCGTAGGGACTCTGGGTCAAAACATTCAGTACTTC.

The CDR3 DNA follows: TGTGCCAGCAGCACCACAGGGTTGTCGGGTTACAATGAGCAGTTCTTC. This gives the protein CASSTTGLSGYNEQFF. This sequence joins TRBV11-3 and TRBJ2-1; weak D call: TRBD1 (6 bases). Germline assignment: CDR1 SGHNT and CDR2 YENEEA. The CDR3 consists of 16 residues. Trimming removed 5 bases from V and 4 bases from J, with 18 bases in between.